Below, one T cell receptor (beta chain) is given with its context. Its antigen is not known. Despite likely unrecorded immune exposures, the donors were nominally healthy at the time of sampling. The sample originates from a study of cytomegalovirus exposure and HLA in healthy donors. Study-level background: Within the Caucasian-associated ancestry cluster were roughly 79% of the roughly 360 genotyped donors. The study, taken as a whole, reports: Listed as cytomegalovirus-associated were 150 to 200 TCR beta chains. After further analysis at a later stage, 15,000 to 20,000 TCR beta sequences were associated with HLA alleles at 0.05 false discovery rate.

Germline loops: CDR1 SGHTA, CDR2 FQGTGA. The CDR3 contains 15 residues. Trimming removed 2 bases at V and 3 bases at J, with 11 bases between. PCR amplification relied on 60 Vbeta primers (plus 13 Jbeta primers). Repertoires were generated with immunoSEQ multiplex PCR, while TCRdb's copy carries only in-frame clones and drops some. This repertoire comprises 190,000 or so clones; its ten largest clones make up around 0.7%. The sequenced material came from PBMCs. This TCR was sampled from a boy aged 10-17 years in good health and CMV-seronegative. The chain employs TRBV7-3 and TRBJ2-1, with D maybe TRBD2 (5 bases). In nucleotides, the CDR3 is TGTGCCAGCAGCTTAGAATCCGGGGTCTACAATGAGCAGTTCTTC. This sequence encodes CASSLESGVYNEQFF.